The 28 T cell receptor beta chains presented below share a single source sample, sequenced in a study of vaccination and CD4 T cells after COVID-19 (dated by TCRdb to 2022 to 2024). The sample's treatment or condition label, in plain terms: roughly 11-day PBMC culture with coronavirus spike peptide pools or control peptides (ViraFEST assay). Library preparation was by PCR. TCRdb records Illumina iSeq 100 as the sequencer. DNA from cultured CD4+ T cells was subjected to TCR sequencing with the Oncomine TCR Beta short-read assay at the Johns Hopkins FTIC core. Using fastp trimming at Q25 and MiXCR clonotype assembly, TCRdb reanalyzed the public sequencing data and kept in-frame beta chains. CDR3 protein duplicates are merged, each entry listing the most common genes and DNA. In this sample the table shows around 10,000 distinct CDR3 sequences, 30% to 35% of which occur a single time. The ten largest clones capture more than 7% of the sample.

These receptors' antigens are unknown. What was sequenced was CD4+ T cells from blood, cultured in vitro. The receptor source for this set is a human donor who had recovered from COVID-19.

The chain has TRBV20-1 and TRBJ1-5; D is ambiguous. Trimming removed 0 bases at V and 4 bases at J, with 13 bases between. CDR1 is DFQATT and CDR2 is SNEGSKA in the germline V gene (reference sequence). The CDR3 is 15 amino acids. CDR3 nucleotide sequence: TGCAGTGCTAGAGATCCCCAACATCCAAATCAGCCCCAGCATTTT. Translation: CSARDPQHPNQPQHF.

This clonotype occurred a few times. J is TRBJ1-1 and V is TRBV10-3; 7 nucleotides agree with TRBD1. Germline values: CDR1 ENHRY, CDR2 SYGVKD. CDR3 size: 15 residues. Trimming at V came to 5 bases and at J to 5 bases, leaving 11 bases not matched to a gene. CDR3 residues: CAISSGTGVSTEAFF. CDR3 in DNA: TGTGCCATCAGTTCCGGCACAGGGGTTAGTACTGAAGCTTTCTTT.

This clonotype appeared a few times. The chain carries TRBV6-2 or TRBV6-3 and TRBJ2-7; a weak D match, TRBD2 (6 bases). Germline V lookup: CDR1 MNHEY, CDR2 SVGEGT. Trimming cost V 2 bases and J 6 bases, with 8 bases left between them. CDR3 length: 12 amino acids. CDR3 amino acids: CASSYRGGEQYF. The CDR3 bases are TGTGCCAGCAGTTACCGGGGAGGCGAGCAGTACTTC.

The J gene is TRBJ2-3, the V gene TRBV20-1; 8 nucleotides match TRBD2. Germline V gene data show CDR1 as DFQATT and CDR2 as SNEGSKA (reference sequence). This CDR3 region has 14 residues. With 4 bases clipped from V and 1 base from J, the junction kept 4 bases outside the gene matches. CDR3 in amino acids: CSAKAGAGTDTQYF. The CDR3 nucleotides are TGCAGTGCTAAAGCGGGGGCCGGCACAGATACGCAGTATTTT.

As DNA, the CDR3 is TGTGCCTGGAGTCCGCAGGGGCTCTACAATCAGCCCCAGCATTTT. It encodes CAWSPQGLYNQPQHF. The genes are TRBV30 and TRBJ1-5, with a possible D match to TRBD1 (6 bases). This CDR3 comprises 15 residues. Trimming left V 2 bases short and J 3 bases short, with 14 bases between. Germline lookup yields CDR1 GTSNPN and CDR2 SVGIG (reference sequence).

The chain is built from TRBV27 and TRBJ2-3; 9 bases map to TRBD2. Losses at the gene ends were 3 bases for V and 1 base for J; bases not matched to a gene: 2. Per germline, CDR1 MNHEY and CDR2 SMNVEV (reference sequence). This CDR3 has 15 residues. CDR3 nucleotide sequence: TGTGCCAGCAGTTTGAGGACTAGCGGCACAGATACGCAGTATTTT. Translated, it gives CASSLRTSGTDTQYF.

This clonotype turned up a few times. This chain connects TRBV28 to TRBJ1-5; tentative D call: TRBD1 (5 bases). CDR1 is MDHEN, CDR2 SYDVKM, per germline. The CDR3 is 15 residues long. The V and J ends lost 5 bases and 5 bases respectively, with 16 bases between them. The DNA for the CDR3 is TGTGCCAGCAGTCCCTGGGGGGGTATGGATCAGCCCCAGCATTTT. Encoded protein: CASSPWGGMDQPQHF.

This clonotype was counted only a few times. The CDR3 DNA follows: TGTGCCAGCAGTACTAGCGGCGACTACGAGCAGTACTTC. Translated, it gives CASSTSGDYEQYF. The chain has TRBV6-1 and TRBJ2-7; TRBD2 matches 8 bases. The CDR3 covers 13 residues. CDR1 is MNHNS, CDR2 SASEGT, per germline. V lost 5 bases, J lost 3 bases, and 3 bases stayed unmatched.

This clonotype ranks as medium-sized (0.01 to 0.1%). The chain links TRBV27 to TRBJ1-2; a weak D match, TRBD1 (6 bases). The V gene's germline CDR1 is MNHEY and CDR2 SMNVEV (reference sequence). Trimming took off 6 bases at V and 8 bases at J, with 22 bases between the two ends. The CDR3 loop spans 15 amino acids. The CDR3 spells CASSPISTGSRGYTF. CDR3 coding DNA: TGTGCCAGCAGCCCTATATCCACAGGGTCAAGGGGCTACACCTTC.

This clonotype was counted between two and nine times. The V gene is TRBV6-1, the J gene TRBJ1-6; D is possibly TRBD1 (5 bases). The CDR3 sequence is 15 residues long. The germline V gene has CDR1 MNHNS and CDR2 SASEGT. V dropped 3 bases and J dropped 7 bases, with 13 bases sitting between them. CDR3 sequence reads: CASSDYRTRNSPLHF. The CDR3 DNA follows: TGTGCCAGCAGTGATTACAGGACGCGGAATTCACCCCTCCACTTT.

This clonotype was counted a few times. The chain joins TRBV7-2 to TRBJ2-7; D gene uncertain. The V gene lost 1 base and the J gene lost 3 bases, with 13 bases spanning the gap. Per the germline V gene, CDR1 is SGHTA and CDR2 is FQGNSA. The CDR3 is 15 amino acids. As DNA, the CDR3 is TGTGCCAGCAGCTTAGTGTCTGGGCGGAGCTACGAGCAGTACTTC. Translation: CASSLVSGRSYEQYF.

This chain connects TRBV7-6 to TRBJ2-7; D is unclear. The V gene's germline CDR1 is SGHVS and CDR2 FNYEAQ. Trimming shortened V by 1 base and J by 2 bases, and 18 bases separated the two germline ends. There are 17 residues in the CDR3. CDR3 residues: CASSLVIVFPGAYEQYF. The CDR3 bases are TGTGCCAGCAGCTTAGTCATCGTCTTCCCTGGGGCCTACGAGCAGTACTTC.

This clonotype was counted a few times. This chain uses TRBV15 with TRBJ2-3, with D possibly matching TRBD2 (6 bases). The germline V and J ends were trimmed by 1 base and 3 bases, with 14 bases remaining between them. The CDR3 covers 16 residues. Looked up from germline, CDR1 is LNHNV and CDR2 is YYDKDF (reference sequence). The DNA of the CDR3 is TGTGCCACCAGCAGAGGCAGTTCCGGAGGGACAGATACGCAGTATTTT. Amino acids: CATSRGSSGGTDTQYF.

The J gene is TRBJ2-3, the V gene TRBV7-6, with a weak D call TRBD1 (5 bases). Germline CDR1 is SGHVS and CDR2 is FNYEAQ. This CDR3 contains 16 residues. V was pared by 2 bases and J by 3 bases, with 15 bases between. CDR3 residues: CASSLRGSRFTDTQYF. The CDR3 DNA reads TGTGCCAGCAGCTTAAGGGGATCTAGGTTTACAGATACGCAGTATTTT.

This clonotype was counted a few times. The chain is built from TRBV4-3 and TRBJ1-2; D unclear. Germline CDR1 and CDR2: LGHNA and YSLEER. This CDR3 has 14 residues. V gave up 0 bases and J gave up 4 bases, with 9 bases separating them. CDR3 residues: CASSQEPGSYGYTF. The CDR3 DNA reads TGCGCCAGCAGCCAAGAGCCGGGGTCCTATGGCTACACCTTC.

The V and J genes are TRBV15 and TRBJ1-1; TRBD1 aligns across 7 bases. J lost 0 bases, V lost 0 bases, and 10 bases had no gene match. The CDR3 covers 18 residues. The germline V gene encodes CDR1 LNHNV and CDR2 YYDKDF (reference sequence). The CDR3 nucleotides are TGTGCCACCAGCAGAGACTTGCCGGGACAGACTATGAACACTGAAGCTTTCTTT. The encoded protein is CATSRDLPGQTMNTEAFF.

The V and J genes are TRBV7-3 and TRBJ2-3; no firm D call. The CDR3 extends over 13 amino acids. Germline V gives CDR1 SGHTA, CDR2 FQGTGA. V lost 5 bases and J 1 base, leaving 7 bases between the germline ends. As DNA, the CDR3 is TGTGCCAGCAGCCTACTTGGCACAGATACGCAGTATTTT. Its translation is CASSLLGTDTQYF.

This clonotype has more than one count but fewer than ten. The chain employs TRBV5-4 and TRBJ1-2; the D is unclear. V lost 0 bases to trimming and J lost 0 bases, with 3 bases between them. The V gene's germline CDR1 is SGHNT and CDR2 YYREEE (reference sequence). The length of the CDR3 is 13 residues. CDR3 protein: CASSLDANYGYTF. The CDR3 region has the DNA TGTGCCAGCAGCTTGGATGCTAACTATGGCTACACCTTC.

This clonotype was counted between two and nine times. J is TRBJ2-3 and V is TRBV20-1; 12 bases map to TRBD2. The CDR3 extends over 15 amino acids. V shed 6 bases and J 5 bases; nucleotides not matched to a gene: 9. Germline-derived CDR1 and CDR2 are DFQATT and SNEGSKA (reference sequence). Written as DNA, the CDR3 is TGCAGTGCGGGAGGGACTAGCGGGTTGGAAGATACGCAGTATTTT. Protein: CSAGGTSGLEDTQYF.

CDR3 coding DNA: TGTGCCAGCAGTGCTCTACAGGGTAACCCTAGCACAGATACGCAGTATTTT. Protein sequence: CASSALQGNPSTDTQYF. The chain carries TRBV6-2 or TRBV6-3 and TRBJ2-3; the D gene is possibly TRBD1 (6 bases). Germline CDR1 and CDR2: MNHEY and SVGEGT. The CDR3 covers 17 residues. V lost 5 bases to trimming and J lost 0 bases, with 18 bases between them.

The chain recombines TRBV11-3 with TRBJ2-1, with unresolved D. Trimming cost V 0 bases and J 3 bases, with 9 bases left between them. Germline V gene data show CDR1 as SGHNT and CDR2 as YENEEA. The CDR3 consists of 15 residues. The CDR3 nucleotides are TGTGCCAGCAGCTTAGACACCACGAACTACAATGAGCAGTTCTTC. Translated, it gives CASSLDTTNYNEQFF.

This clonotype has more than one count but fewer than ten. The chain's CDR3 is CSASDTSTDTQYF. The CDR3 nucleotides read TGCAGTGCTAGTGATACTTCCACAGATACGCAGTATTTT. The chain has TRBV20-1 and TRBJ2-3, with no clear D. This CDR3 contains 13 residues. V lost 3 bases and J 2 bases, leaving 9 bases between the germline ends. In germline, CDR1 is DFQATT, CDR2 SNEGSKA (reference sequence).

This clonotype is labeled as medium-sized. The rearrangement links TRBV20-1 to TRBJ1-6; 7 nucleotides agree with TRBD1. Per the germline V gene, CDR1 is DFQATT and CDR2 is SNEGSKA (reference sequence). CDR3 size: 13 residues. V shed 3 bases and J 7 bases; nucleotides not matched to a gene: 3. The CDR3 region is CSARGQTNSPLHF. In nucleotides, the CDR3 is TGCAGTGCTAGGGGACAGACCAATTCACCCCTCCACTTT.

This chain connects TRBV12-3 or TRBV12-4 to TRBJ2-7; 8 nucleotides agree with TRBD1. CDR3 size: 16 residues. J was trimmed by 0 bases and V by 6 bases; bases with no gene match: 10. Written as DNA, the CDR3 is TGTGCCAGCAGCCTAGACCGGACAGGGAACTCCTACGAGCAGTACTTC. Protein: CASSLDRTGNSYEQYF.

This clonotype occurred once. V usage is TRBV10-3 and J usage is TRBJ2-3, with 7 bases matching TRBD2. The CDR3 spans 15 residues. CDR1 and CDR2 (germline): ENHRY, SYGVKD. J gave up 2 bases and V 6 bases, and 8 bases lay outside the gene matches. This CDR3 reads CAIRSSGYNTDTQYF. CDR3 DNA: TGTGCCATCAGGTCTAGCGGATACAACACAGATACGCAGTATTTT.

This chain links TRBV7-9 with TRBJ2-1; 12 nucleotides line up with TRBD2. Germline V gives CDR1 SEHNR, CDR2 FQNEAQ (reference sequence). The trim removed 0 bases at V and 4 bases at J, leaving 4 bases unmatched. This CDR3 comprises 17 residues. The CDR3 region has the DNA TGTGCCAGCAGCTTAGCTCATCTAGCGGGAGGGTACAATGAGCAGTTCTTC. It specifies CASSLAHLAGGYNEQFF.

The J gene is TRBJ2-1, the V gene TRBV6-2 or TRBV6-3; TRBD2 is a possible D gene (5 bases). The CDR3 covers 13 residues. The germline gives CDR1 MNHEY, CDR2 SVGEGT. Between the trimmed V and J ends, which lost 11 bases and 6 bases, there was a span of 17 bases. The CDR3: CAVRGPPGNEQFF. CDR3 nucleotide sequence: TGTGCCGTCCGAGGGCCCCCCGGCAATGAGCAGTTCTTC.

The chain is built from TRBV20-1 and TRBJ2-3; D is unclear. Deletions cut 5 bases from V and 2 bases from J, with 17 bases between. CDR3 size: 15 residues. Germline lookup yields CDR1 DFQATT and CDR2 SNEGSKA (reference sequence). Here the CDR3 DNA reads TGCAGTGCTCAAGGGTCGGAGACCCTCACAGATACGCAGTATTTT. Protein: CSAQGSETLTDTQYF.